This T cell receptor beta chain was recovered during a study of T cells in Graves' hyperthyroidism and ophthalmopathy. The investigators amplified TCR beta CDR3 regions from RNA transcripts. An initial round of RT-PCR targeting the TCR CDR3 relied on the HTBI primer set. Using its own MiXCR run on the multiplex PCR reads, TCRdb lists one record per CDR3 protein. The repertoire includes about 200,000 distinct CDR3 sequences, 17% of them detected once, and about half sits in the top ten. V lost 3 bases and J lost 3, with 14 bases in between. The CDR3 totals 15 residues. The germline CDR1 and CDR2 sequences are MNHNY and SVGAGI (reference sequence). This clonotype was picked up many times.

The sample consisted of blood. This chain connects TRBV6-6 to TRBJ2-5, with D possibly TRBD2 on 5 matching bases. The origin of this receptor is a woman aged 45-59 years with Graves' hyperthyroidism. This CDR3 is CASSYDGGSEETQYF. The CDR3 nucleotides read TGTGCCAGCAGTTATGACGGAGGTAGCGAAGAGACCCAGTACTTC.